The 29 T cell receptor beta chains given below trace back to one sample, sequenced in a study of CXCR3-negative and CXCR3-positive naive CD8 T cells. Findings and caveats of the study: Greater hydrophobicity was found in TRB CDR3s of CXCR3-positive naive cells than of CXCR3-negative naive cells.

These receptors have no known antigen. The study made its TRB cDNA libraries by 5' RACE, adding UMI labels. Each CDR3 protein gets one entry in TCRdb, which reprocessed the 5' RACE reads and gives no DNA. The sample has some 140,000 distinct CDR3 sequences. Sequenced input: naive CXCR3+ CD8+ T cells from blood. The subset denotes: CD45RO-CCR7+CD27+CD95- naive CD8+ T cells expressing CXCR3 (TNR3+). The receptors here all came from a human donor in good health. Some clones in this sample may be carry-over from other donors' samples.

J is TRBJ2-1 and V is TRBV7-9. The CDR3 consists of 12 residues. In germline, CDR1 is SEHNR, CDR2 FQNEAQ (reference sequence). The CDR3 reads CASSTMWGEQFF.

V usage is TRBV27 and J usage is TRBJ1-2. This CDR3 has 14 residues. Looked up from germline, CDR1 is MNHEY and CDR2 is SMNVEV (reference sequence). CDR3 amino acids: CASSLRSPNYGYTF.

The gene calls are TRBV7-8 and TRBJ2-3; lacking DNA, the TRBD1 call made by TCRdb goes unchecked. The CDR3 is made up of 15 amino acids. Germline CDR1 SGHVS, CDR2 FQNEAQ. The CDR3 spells CASSPRTGITDTQYF.

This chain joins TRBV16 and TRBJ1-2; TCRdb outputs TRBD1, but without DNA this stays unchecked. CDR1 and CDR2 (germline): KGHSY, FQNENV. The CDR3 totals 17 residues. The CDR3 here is CASSQSRQGATNYGYTF.

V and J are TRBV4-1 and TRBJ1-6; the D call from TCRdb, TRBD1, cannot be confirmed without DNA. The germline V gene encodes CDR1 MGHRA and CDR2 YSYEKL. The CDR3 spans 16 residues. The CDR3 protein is CASSHPPQVYNSPLHF.

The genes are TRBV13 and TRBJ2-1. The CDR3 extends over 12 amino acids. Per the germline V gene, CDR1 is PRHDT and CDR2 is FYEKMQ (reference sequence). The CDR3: CASSSNSIEQFF.

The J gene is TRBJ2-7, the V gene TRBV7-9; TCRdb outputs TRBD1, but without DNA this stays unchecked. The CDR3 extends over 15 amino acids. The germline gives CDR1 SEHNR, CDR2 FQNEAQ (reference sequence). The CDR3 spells CASSFPGTGDLEQYF.

CDR3 residues: CASSLGSVDSGNTIYF. The chain carries TRBV7-9 and TRBJ1-3. The CDR3 runs 16 residues. Germline V gives CDR1 SEHNR, CDR2 FQNEAQ (reference sequence).

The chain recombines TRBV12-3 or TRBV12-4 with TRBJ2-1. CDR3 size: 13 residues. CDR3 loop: CASELAVNNEQFF.

Here the CDR3 reads CASSSPTLAGVQTGELFF. The genes are TRBV5-1 and TRBJ2-2; without DNA, the TCRdb call of TRBD2 cannot be checked. The CDR3 runs to 18 residues. Germline V gene sequence: CDR1 SGHRS, CDR2 YFSETQ.

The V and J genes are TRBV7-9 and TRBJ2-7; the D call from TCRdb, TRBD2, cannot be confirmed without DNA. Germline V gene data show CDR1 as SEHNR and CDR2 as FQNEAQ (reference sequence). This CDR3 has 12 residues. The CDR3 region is CASNQGTVEQYF.

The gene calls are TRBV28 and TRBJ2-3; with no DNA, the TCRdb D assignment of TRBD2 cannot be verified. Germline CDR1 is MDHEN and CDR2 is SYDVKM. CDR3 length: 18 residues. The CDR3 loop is CASSSPSSGGADTDTQYF.

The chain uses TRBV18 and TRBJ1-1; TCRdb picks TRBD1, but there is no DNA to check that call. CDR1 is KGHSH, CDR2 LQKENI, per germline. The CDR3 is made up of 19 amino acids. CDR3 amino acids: CASSPTVWGQGLENTEAFF.

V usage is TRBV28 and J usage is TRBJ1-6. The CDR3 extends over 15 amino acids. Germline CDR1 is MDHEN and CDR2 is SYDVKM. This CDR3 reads CASSFGAPYNSPLHF. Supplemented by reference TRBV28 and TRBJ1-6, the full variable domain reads DVKVTQSSRYLVKRTGEKVFLECVQDMDHENMFWYRQDPGLGLRLIYFSYDVKMKEKGDIPEGYSVSREKKERFSLILESASTNQTSMYLCASSFGAPYNSPLHFGNGTRLTVT.

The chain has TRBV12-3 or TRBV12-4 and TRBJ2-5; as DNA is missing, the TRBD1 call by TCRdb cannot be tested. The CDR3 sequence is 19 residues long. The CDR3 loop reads CASSFMPWRGPQEGETQYF.

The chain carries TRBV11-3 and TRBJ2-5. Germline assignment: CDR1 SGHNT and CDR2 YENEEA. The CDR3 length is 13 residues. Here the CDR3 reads CASSLAEQETQYF.

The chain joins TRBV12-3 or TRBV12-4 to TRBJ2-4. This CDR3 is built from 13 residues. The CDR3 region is CASSLEWTNIQYF.

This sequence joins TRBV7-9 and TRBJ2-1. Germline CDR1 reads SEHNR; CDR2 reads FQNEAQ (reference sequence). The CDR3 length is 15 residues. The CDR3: CASSMKDRLYNEQFF.

The CDR3 spells CASSLISGELFF. This rearrangement joins TRBV12-3 or TRBV12-4 to TRBJ2-2. The CDR3 length is 12 residues.

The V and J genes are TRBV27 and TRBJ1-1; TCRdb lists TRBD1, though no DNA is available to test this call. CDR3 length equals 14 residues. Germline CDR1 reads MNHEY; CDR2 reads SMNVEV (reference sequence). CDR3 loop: CASSLTPGATEAFF.

The CDR3 sequence is CSVADSSYNEQLF. The gene calls are TRBV29-1 and TRBJ2-1. CDR3 length: 13 amino acids. Germline assignment: CDR1 SQVTM and CDR2 ANQGSEA.

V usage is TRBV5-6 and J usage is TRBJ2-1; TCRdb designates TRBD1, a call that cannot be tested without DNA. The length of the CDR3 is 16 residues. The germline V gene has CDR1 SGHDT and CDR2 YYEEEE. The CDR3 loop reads CASTNGGHFTYNEQFF.

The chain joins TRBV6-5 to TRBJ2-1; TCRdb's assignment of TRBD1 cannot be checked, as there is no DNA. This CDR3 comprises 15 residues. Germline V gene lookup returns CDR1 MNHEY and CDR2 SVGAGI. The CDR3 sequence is CASSYSRTGGNEQFF.

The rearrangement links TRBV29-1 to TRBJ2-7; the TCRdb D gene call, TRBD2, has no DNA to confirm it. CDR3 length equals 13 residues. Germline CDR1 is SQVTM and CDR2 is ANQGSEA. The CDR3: CSVRLAGENEQYF.

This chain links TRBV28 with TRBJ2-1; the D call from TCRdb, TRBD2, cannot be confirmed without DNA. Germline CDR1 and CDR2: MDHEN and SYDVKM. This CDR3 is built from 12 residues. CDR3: CASSPGLVEKFF.

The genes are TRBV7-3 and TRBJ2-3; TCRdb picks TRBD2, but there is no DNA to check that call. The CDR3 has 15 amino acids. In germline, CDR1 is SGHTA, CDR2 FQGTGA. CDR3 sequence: CASSPTGGRVNMQYF. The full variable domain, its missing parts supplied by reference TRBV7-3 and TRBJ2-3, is GAGVSQTPSNKVTEKGKYVELRCDPISGHTALYWYRQSLGQGPEFLIYFQGTGAADDSGLPNDRFFAVRPEGSVSTLKIQRTERGDSAVYLCASSPTGGRVNMQYFGPGTRLTVL.

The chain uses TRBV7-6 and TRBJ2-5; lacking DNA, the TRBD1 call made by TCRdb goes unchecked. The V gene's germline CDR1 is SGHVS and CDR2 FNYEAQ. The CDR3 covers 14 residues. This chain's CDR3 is CASSSGGEVETQYF.

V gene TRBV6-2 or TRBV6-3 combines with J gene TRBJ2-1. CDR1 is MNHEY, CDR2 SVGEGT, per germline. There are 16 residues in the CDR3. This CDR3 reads CASSYNYLPPYNEQFF.

The CDR3 reads CASSYSFRNTEAFF. J is TRBJ1-1 and V is TRBV6-2 or TRBV6-3. CDR1 and CDR2 (germline): MNHEY, SVGEGT. The CDR3 covers 14 residues.